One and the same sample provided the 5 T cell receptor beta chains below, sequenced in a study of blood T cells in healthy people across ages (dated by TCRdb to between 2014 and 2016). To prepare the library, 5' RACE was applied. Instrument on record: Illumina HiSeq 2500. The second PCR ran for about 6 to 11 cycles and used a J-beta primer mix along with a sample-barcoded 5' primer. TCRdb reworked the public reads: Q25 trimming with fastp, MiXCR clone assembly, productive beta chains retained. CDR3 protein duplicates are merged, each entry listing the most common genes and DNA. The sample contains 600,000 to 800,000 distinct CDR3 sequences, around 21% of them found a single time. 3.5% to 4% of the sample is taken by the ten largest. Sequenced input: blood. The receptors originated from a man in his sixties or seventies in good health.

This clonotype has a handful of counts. CDR3 in amino acids: CASSQGGGSNQPQHF. In DNA, the CDR3 is TGTGCCAGCAGCCAAGGTGGGGGTAGCAATCAGCCCCAGCATTTT. V gene TRBV3-1 combines with J gene TRBJ1-5; a possible D gene is TRBD1 (5 bases). The V and J ends lost 1 base and 0 bases respectively, with 7 bases between them. The CDR3 extends over 15 amino acids. The germline gives CDR1 LGHDT, CDR2 YNNKEL (reference sequence).

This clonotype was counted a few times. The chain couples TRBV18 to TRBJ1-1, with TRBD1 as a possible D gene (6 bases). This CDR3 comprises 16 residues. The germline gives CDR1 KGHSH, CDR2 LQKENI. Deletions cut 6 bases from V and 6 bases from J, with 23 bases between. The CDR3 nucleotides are TGTGCCAGCTCCCCTGGCTCGGGGGGGCGCATCGCTGAAGCTTTCTTT. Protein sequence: CASSPGSGGRIAEAFF.

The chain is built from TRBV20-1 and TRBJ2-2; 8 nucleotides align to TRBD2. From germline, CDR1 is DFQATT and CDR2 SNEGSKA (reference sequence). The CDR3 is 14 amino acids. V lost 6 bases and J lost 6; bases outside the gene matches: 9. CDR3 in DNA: TGCAGTGCCAGGGTGGCGGGAGGTCCCGGGGAGCTGTTTTTT. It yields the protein CSARVAGGPGELFF.

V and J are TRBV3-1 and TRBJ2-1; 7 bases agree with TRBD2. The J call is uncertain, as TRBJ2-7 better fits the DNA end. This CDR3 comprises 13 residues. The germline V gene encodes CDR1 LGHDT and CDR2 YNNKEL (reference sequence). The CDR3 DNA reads TGTGCCAGCAGCCATAATAGCGGGTACGAGCAGTACTTC. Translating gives CASSHNSGYEQYF.

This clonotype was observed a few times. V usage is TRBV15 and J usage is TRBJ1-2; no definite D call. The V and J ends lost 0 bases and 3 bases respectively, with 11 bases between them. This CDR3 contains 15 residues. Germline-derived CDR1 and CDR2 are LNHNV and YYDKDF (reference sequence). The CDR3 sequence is CATSRDNLLDYGYTF. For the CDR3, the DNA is TGTGCCACCAGCAGAGATAACCTGTTAGACTATGGCTACACCTTC.